This T cell receptor beta chain emerged from a study of T cell repertoires in cytomegalovirus infection. Overall study: Public TCR beta signature analysis indicated the presence of both CMV infection and matching HLA type. General study results and limits: HLA-C-restricted CMV clonotypes gave the most frequent clonotype in two of eight donors.

MiXCR was run by TCRdb on the reads, yielding one entry per CDR3 protein. Of about 140,000 distinct CDR3 sequences in the sample, roughly 6% are singletons; the top ten hold around 17%. This clonotype was seen ten or more times. The antigen is unknown. This CDR3 is built from 12 residues. The germline CDR1 and CDR2 sequences are SEHNR and FQNEAQ (reference sequence). V was shortened by 7 bases and J by 5 bases, with 8 bases between the two germline ends. Sequencing used PBMCs. The origin of this receptor is a human donor in good health (CMV status not recorded). Some clones in this sample may be carry-over from other donors' samples. The V call is TRBV7-9, the J call TRBJ1-4; D ambiguous. The CDR3 sequence is CASNGFNEKLFF. As DNA, the CDR3 is TGTGCCAGCAATGGATTCAATGAAAAACTGTTTTTT.